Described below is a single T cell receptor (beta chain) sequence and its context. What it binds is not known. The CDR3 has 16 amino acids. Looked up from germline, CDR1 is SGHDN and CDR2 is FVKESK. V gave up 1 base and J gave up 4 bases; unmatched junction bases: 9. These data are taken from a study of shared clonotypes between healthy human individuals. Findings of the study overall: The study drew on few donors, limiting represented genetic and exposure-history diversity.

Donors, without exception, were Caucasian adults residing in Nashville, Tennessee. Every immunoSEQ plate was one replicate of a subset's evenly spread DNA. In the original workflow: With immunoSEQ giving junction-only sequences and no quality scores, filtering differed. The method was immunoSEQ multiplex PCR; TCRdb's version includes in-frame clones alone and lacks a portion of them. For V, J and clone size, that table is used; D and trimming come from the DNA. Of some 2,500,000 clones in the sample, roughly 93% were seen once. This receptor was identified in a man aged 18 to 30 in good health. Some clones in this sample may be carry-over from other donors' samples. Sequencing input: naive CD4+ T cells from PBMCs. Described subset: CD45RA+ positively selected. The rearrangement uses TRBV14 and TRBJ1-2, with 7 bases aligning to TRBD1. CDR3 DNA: TGTGCCAGCAGCCAAGTCCTAAGACAGGGTTCCTATGGCTACACCTTC. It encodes CASSQVLRQGSYGYTF.